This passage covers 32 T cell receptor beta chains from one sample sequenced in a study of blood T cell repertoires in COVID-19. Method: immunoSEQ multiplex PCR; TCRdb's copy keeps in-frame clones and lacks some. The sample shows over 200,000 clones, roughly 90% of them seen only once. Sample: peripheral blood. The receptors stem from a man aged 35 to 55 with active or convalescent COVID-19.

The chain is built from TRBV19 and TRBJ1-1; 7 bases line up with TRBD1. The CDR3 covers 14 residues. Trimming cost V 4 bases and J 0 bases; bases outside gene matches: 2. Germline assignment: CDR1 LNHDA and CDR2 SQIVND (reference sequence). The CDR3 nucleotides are TGTGCCAGTAGTAACAGGGGACTGAACACTGAAGCTTTCTTT. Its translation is CASSNRGLNTEAFF.

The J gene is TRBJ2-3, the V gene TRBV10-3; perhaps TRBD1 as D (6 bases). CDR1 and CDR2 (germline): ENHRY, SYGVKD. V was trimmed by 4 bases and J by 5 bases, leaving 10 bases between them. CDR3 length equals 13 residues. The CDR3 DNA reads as TGTGCCATCAGTGGTACAGGGAAAGATACGCAGTATTTT. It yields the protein CAISGTGKDTQYF.

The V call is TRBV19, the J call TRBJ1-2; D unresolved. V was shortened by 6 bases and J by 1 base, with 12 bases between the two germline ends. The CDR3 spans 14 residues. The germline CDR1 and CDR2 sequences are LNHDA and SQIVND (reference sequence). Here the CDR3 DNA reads TGTGCCAGTAGGGCGACACATAATAACTATGGCTACACCTTC. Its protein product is CASRATHNNYGYTF.

The CDR3 sequence: CASRQGAKGGTQYF. The CDR3 coding sequence is TGTGCCAGCCGTCAGGGGGCCAAAGGGGGTACGCAGTATTTT. The gene calls are TRBV14 and TRBJ2-3; 8 bases agree with TRBD1. CDR1 SGHDN and CDR2 FVKESK come from the germline V gene. The CDR3 consists of 14 residues. J lost 8 bases, V lost 8 bases, and 12 bases had no gene match. The complete variable domain, with remaining parts taken from reference TRBV14 and TRBJ2-3, reads EAGVTQFPSHSVIEKGQTVTLRCDPISGHDNLYWYRRVMGKEIKFLLHFVKESKQDESGMPNNRFLAERTGGTYSTLKVQPAELEDSGVYFCASRQGAKGGTQYFGPGTRLTVL.

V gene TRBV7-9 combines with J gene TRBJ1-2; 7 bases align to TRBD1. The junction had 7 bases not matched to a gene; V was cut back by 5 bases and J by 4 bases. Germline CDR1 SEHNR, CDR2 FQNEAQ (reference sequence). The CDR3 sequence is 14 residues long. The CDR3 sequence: CASSVEGAGYGYTF. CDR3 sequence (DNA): TGTGCCAGCAGCGTGGAGGGGGCCGGCTATGGCTACACCTTC.

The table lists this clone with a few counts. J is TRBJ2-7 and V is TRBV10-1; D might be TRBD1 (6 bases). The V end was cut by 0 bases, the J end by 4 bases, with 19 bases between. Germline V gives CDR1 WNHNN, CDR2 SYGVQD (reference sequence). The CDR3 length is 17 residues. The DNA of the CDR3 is TGCGCCAGCAGTGAGTCAACTTATACAGGGTCGAAATACGAGCAGTACTTC. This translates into CASSESTYTGSKYEQYF.

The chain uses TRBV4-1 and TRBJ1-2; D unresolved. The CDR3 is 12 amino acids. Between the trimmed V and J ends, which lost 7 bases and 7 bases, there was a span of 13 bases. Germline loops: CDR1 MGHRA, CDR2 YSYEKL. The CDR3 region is CASKARSGGYTF. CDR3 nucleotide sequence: TGCGCCAGCAAGGCACGCTCGGGTGGCTACACCTTC.

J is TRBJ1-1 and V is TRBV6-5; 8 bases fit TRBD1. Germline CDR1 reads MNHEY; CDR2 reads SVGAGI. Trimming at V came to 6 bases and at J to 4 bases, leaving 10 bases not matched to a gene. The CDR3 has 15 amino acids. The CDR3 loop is CASSPSTGEATEAFF. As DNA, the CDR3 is TGTGCCAGCAGCCCATCGACAGGGGAAGCCACTGAAGCTTTCTTT.

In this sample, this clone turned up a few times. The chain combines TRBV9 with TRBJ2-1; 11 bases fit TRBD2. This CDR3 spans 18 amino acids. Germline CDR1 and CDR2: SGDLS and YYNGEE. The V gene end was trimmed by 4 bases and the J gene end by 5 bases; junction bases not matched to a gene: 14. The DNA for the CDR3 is TGTGCCAGCAGCCCCCGGGGTAGCGGGAGGGCCGGGGACAATGAGCAGTTCTTC. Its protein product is CASSPRGSGRAGDNEQFF.

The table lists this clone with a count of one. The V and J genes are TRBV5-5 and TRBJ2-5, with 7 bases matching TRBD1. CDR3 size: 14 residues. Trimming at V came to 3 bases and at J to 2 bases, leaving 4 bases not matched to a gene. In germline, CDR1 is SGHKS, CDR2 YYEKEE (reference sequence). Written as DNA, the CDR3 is TGTGCCAGCAGCTCCCGGGACAGACAAGAGACCCAGTACTTC. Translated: CASSSRDRQETQYF.

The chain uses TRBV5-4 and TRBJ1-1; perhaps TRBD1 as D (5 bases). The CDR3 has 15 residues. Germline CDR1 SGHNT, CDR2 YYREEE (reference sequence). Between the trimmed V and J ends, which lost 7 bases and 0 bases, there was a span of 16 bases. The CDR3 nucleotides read TGTGCCAGCGGCATTCAGGGTACCATGAACACTGAAGCTTTCTTT. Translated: CASGIQGTMNTEAFF.

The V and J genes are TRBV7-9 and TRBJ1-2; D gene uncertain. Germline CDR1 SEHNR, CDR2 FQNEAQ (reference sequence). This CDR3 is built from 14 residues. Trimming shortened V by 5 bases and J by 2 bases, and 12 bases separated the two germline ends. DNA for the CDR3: TGTGCCAGCAGCCCCCGGACGGGAAACTATGGCTACACCTTC. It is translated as CASSPRTGNYGYTF.

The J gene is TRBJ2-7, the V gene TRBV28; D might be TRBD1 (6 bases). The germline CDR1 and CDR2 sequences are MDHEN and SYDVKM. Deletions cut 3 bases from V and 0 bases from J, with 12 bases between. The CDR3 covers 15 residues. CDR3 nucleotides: TGTGCCAGCAGTTTCCCCGGACAGTCCTCCTACGAGCAGTACTTC. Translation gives CASSFPGQSSYEQYF.

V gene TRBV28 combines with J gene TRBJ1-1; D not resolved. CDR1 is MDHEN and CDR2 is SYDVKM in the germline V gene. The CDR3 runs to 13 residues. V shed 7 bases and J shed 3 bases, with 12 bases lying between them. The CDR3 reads CASTVRRDTEAFF. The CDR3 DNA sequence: TGTGCCAGCACCGTGCGGAGGGACACTGAAGCTTTCTTT.

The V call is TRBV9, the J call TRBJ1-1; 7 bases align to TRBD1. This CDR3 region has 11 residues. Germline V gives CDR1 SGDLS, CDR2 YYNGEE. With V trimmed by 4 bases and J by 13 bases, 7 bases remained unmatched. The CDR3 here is CASSIPGTVFF. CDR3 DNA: TGTGCCAGCAGCATTCCCGGGACAGTTTTCTTT.

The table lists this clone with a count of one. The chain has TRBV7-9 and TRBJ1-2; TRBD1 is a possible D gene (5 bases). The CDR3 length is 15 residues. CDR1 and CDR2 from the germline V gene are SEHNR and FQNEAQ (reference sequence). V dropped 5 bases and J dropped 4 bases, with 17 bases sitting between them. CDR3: CASSPGGGGAYGYTF. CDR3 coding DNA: TGTGCCAGCAGCCCCGGTGGGGGAGGTGCCTATGGCTACACCTTC.

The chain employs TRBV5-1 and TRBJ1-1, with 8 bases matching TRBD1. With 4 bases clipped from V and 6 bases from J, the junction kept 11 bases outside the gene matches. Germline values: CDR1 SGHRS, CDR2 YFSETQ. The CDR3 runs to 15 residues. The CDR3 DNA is TGCGCCAGCAGCGCCCCAGACAGGGGTTCAGCTGAAGCTTTCTTT. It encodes CASSAPDRGSAEAFF.

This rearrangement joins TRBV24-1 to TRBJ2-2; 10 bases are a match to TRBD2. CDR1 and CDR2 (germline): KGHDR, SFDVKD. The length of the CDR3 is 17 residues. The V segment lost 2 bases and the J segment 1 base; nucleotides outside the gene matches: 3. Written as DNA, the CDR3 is TGTGCCACCAGTGATTCCGGGACTAGCGAGAACACCGGGGAGCTGTTTTTT. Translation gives CATSDSGTSENTGELFF.

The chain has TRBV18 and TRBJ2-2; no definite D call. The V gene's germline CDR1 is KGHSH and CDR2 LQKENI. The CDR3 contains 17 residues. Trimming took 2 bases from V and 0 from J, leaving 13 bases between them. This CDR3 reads CASSPRRIDANTGELFF. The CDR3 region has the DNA TGTGCCAGCTCACCAAGGCGGATAGACGCGAACACCGGGGAGCTGTTTTTT.

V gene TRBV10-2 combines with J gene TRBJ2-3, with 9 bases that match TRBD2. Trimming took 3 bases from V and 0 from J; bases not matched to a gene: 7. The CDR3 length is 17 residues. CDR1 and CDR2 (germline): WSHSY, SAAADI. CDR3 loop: CASSDHNSGGSTDTQYF. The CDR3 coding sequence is TGCGCCAGCAGTGACCATAATAGCGGGGGAAGCACAGATACGCAGTATTTT.

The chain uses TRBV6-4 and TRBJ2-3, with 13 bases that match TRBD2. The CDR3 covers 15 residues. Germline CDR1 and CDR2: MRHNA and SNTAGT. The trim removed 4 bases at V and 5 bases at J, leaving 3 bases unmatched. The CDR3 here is CASSGTSGGQDTQYF. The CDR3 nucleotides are TGTGCCAGCAGTGGGACTAGCGGGGGACAAGATACGCAGTATTTT.

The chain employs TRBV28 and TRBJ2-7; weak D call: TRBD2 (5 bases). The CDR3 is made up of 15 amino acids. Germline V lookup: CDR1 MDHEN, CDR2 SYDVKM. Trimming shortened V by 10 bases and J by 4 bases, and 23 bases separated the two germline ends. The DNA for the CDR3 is TGTGCCACCCACTCTGTTGTGGGAGTCGGTTACGAGCAGTACTTC. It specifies CATHSVVGVGYEQYF.

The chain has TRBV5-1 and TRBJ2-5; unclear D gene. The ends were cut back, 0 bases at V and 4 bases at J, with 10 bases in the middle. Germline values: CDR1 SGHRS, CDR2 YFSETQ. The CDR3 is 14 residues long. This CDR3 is CASSLVSSAETQYF. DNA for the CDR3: TGCGCCAGCAGCTTGGTTTCCAGCGCAGAGACCCAGTACTTC.

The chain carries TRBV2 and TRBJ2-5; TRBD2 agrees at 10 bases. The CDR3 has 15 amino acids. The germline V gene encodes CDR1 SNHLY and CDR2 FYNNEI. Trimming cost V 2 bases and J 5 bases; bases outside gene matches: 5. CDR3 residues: CASSEQRGGQETQYF. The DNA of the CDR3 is TGTGCCAGCAGTGAACAGCGGGGGGGCCAGGAGACCCAGTACTTC.

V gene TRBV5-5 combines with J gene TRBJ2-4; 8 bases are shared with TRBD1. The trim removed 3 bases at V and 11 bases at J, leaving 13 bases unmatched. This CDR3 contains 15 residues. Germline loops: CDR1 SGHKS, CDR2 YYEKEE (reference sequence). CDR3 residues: CASSSTGTGGLVQYF. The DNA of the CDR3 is TGTGCCAGCAGCTCAACCGGGACAGGAGGGCTGGTTCAGTACTTC.

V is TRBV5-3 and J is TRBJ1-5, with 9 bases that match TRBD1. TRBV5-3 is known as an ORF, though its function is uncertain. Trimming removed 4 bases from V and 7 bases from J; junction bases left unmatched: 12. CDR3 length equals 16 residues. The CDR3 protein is CARSHRTGAVNQPQHF. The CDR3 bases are TGTGCCAGAAGCCACCGGACAGGGGCTGTGAACCAGCCCCAGCATTTT.

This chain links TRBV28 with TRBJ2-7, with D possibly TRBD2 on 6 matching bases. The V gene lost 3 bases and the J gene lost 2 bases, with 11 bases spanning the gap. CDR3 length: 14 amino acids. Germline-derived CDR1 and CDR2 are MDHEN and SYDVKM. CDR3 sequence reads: CASSFASDPYEQYF. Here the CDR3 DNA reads TGTGCCAGCAGTTTCGCTAGCGACCCCTACGAGCAGTACTTC.

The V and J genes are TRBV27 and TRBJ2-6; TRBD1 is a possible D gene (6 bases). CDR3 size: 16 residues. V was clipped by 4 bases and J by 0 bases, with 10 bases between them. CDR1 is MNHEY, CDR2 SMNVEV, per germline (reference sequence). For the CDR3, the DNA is TGTGCCAGCAGTTCCCCAGGGGACTCTGGGGCCAACGTCCTGACTTTC. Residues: CASSSPGDSGANVLTF.

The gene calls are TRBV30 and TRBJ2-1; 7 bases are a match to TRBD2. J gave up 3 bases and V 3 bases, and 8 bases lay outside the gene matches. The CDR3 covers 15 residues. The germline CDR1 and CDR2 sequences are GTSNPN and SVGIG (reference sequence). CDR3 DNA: TGTGCCTGGAGGTTCTGGGGAGGGGACTACAATGAGCAGTTCTTC. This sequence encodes CAWRFWGGDYNEQFF.

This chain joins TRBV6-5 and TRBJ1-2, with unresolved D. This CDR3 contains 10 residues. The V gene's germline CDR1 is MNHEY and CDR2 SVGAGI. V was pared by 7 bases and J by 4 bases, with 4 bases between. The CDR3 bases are TGTGCCAGCACCGTCTATGGCTACACCTTC. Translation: CASTVYGYTF.

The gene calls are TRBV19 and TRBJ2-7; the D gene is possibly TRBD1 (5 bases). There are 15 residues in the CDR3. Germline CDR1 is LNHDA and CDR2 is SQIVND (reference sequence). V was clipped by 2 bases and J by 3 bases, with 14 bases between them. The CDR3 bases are TGTGCCAGTAGTATAATCTGGGCACAGGACTACGAGCAGTACTTC. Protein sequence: CASSIIWAQDYEQYF. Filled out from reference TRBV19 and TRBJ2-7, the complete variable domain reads DGGITQSPKYLFRKEGQNVTLSCEQNLNHDAMYWYRQDPGQGLRLIYYSQIVNDFQKGDIAEGYSVSREKKESFPLTVTSAQKNPTAFYLCASSIIWAQDYEQYFGPGTRLTVT.

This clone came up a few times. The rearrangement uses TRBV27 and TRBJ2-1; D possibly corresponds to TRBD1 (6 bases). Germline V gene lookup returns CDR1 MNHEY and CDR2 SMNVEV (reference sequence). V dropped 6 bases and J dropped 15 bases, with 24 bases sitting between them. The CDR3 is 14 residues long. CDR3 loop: CASRFTGNERDPFF. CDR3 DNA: TGTGCCAGCAGATTCACAGGGAATGAACGGGATCCGTTCTTC.